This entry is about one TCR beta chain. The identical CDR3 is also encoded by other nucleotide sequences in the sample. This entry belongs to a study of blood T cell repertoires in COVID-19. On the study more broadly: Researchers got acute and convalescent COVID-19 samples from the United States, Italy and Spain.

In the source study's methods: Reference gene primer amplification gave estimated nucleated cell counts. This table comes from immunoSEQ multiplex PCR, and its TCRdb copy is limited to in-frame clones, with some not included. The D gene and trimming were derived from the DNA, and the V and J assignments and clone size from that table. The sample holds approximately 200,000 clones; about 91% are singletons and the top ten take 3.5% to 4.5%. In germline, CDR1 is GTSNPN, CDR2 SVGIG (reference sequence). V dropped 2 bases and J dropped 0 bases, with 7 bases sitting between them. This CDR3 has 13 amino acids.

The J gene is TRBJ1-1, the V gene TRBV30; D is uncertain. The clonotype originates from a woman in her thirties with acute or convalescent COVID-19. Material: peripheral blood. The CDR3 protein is CAWSRDLNTEAFF. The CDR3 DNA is TGTGCCTGGAGTCGGGATTTGAACACTGAAGCTTTCTTT.